The next 9 T cell receptor beta chains were all read from a single sample in a study of T cells in women clearing cervical HPV infection. Produced via immunoSEQ multiplex PCR; TCRdb's table is partial and in-frame only. Across some 33,000 clones, the top ten clones capture 7.8% of the sample. The material sequenced was blood buffy coat. These receptors were obtained from a woman aged 18 to 75 with a cervical HPV16 infection that either progressed to CIN3+ or cleared (not recorded which).

In the case of this clone: The read terminates 3 residues ahead of where the CDR3 ends, so the germline J gene completes it. The V and J genes are TRBV7-3 and TRBJ2-3; 7 nucleotides line up with TRBD2. Germline V lookup: CDR1 SGHTA, CDR2 FQGTGA. This CDR3 spans 15 amino acids. The CDR3 protein is CASSLSGEVVVAQYF. Incomplete CDR3 DNA: TGTGCCAGCAGCTTGAGCGGGGAGGTGGTAGTTGCG.

On this clone: The read is 3 residues too short to cover the CDR3 end, so that end is filled in from the germline J gene. The V call is TRBV2, the J call TRBJ1-2; no clear D. The CDR3 contains 12 residues. Germline CDR1 is SNHLY and CDR2 is FYNNEI. V lost 7 bases to trimming and J lost 2 bases, with 8 bases between them. Partial CDR3 DNA: TGTGCCAGCAACACAGAAAACTATGGC. This gives the protein CASNTENYG. In full, the CDR3 is CASNTENYGYTF.

Of note for this clone: The CDR3 extends 3 residues past the end of the read, so its final part is completed from the germline J gene. This chain connects TRBV19 to TRBJ1-2; D perhaps matches TRBD1 (5 bases). The CDR3 runs 13 residues. Per germline, CDR1 LNHDA and CDR2 SQIVND (reference sequence). The CDR3: CASSPRGDRDYTF. The sequenced CDR3 bases are TGTGCCAGTAGCCCAAGGGGCGACCGCGAC.

On this clone itself: The CDR3 goes on 3 residues after the read ends, and that part is filled in from the germline J gene. The chain employs TRBV30 and TRBJ1-2; D call uncertain. The CDR3 covers 13 residues. Germline CDR1 reads GTSNPN; CDR2 reads SVGIG (reference sequence). The germline V and J ends were trimmed by 2 bases and 5 bases, with 12 bases remaining between them. The CDR3 protein is CAWSIEPIYGYTF. Incomplete CDR3 DNA: TGTGCCTGGAGTATAGAGCCCATTTATGGC.

Of note for this clone: Sequencing ends 3 residues short of the CDR3 end; the germline J gene provides the rest. The chain recombines TRBV20-1 with TRBJ1-4; D gene uncertain. Trimming cost V 1 base and J 6 bases, with 6 bases left between them. CDR1 is DFQATT, CDR2 SNEGSKA, per germline (reference sequence). The CDR3 sequence is 12 residues long. The CDR3: CSARASDEKLFF. The covered CDR3 bases are TGCAGTGCTAGAGCGTCCGATGAAAAA.

The CDR3 loop reads CASSQSAPDRTEKLFF. The DNA read from the CDR3 is TGCGCCAGCAGTCAATCAGCCCCGGACAGGACGGAAAAG. The chain links TRBV23-1 to TRBJ2-2; 7 nucleotides agree with TRBD1. The CDR3 end lies 3 residues beyond the end of the read and is filled in from the germline J gene. TRBV23-1 is identified as an open reading frame with a role that is uncertain. This CDR3 has 16 amino acids.

Concerning this clone itself: The read stops 3 residues short of the end of the CDR3; the missing end is completed from the germline J gene. The chain joins TRBV2 to TRBJ2-7, with unresolved D. Deletions cut 1 base from V and 3 bases from J, with 10 bases between. Germline loops: CDR1 SNHLY, CDR2 FYNNEI. CDR3 length: 14 amino acids. The CDR3 bases that were read are TGTGCCAGCAGTGAAGAACTATACAACTACGAG. As protein: CASSEELYNYE. The whole CDR3 protein is CASSEELYNYEQYF.

Concerning this clone: The read ends 3 residues before the CDR3 terminus; that terminus is restored from the germline J gene. The chain carries TRBV13 and TRBJ2-3; D is uncertain. CDR1 PRHDT and CDR2 FYEKMQ come from the germline V gene (reference sequence). The CDR3 loop spans 10 amino acids. Trimming pared 4 bases from V and 7 bases from J, leaving 3 bases between. Partial CDR3 DNA: TGTGCCAGCAGCTCCAATACG. This codes for CASSSNT. The full-length CDR3 reads as CASSSNTQYF.

Turning to this clone: The CDR3 end lies 3 residues beyond the end of the read and is filled in from the germline J gene. The chain uses TRBV2 and TRBJ1-5; 7 nucleotides line up with TRBD1. CDR3 length: 14 residues. CDR1 is SNHLY and CDR2 is FYNNEI in the germline V gene. Trimming took 9 bases from V and 3 from J; bases not matched to a gene: 8. This chain's CDR3 is CASKTGSVNQPQHF. The CDR3 bases that were read are TGTGCCAGTAAGACAGGGTCGGTCAATCAGCCC.